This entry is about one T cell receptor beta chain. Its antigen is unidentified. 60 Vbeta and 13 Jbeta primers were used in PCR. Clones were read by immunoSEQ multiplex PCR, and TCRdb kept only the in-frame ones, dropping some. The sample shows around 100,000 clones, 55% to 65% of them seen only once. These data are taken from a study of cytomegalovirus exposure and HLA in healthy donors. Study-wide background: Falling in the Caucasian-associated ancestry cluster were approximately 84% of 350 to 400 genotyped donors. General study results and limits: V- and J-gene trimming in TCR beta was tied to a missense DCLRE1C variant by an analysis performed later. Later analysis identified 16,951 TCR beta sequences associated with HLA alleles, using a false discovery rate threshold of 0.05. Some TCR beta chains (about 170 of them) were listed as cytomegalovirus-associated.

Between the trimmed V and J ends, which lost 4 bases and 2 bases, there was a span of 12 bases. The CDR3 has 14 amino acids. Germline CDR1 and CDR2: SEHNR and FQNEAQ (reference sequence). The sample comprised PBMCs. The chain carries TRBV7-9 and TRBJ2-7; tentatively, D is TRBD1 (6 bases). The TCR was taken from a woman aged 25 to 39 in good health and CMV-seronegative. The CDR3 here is CASSSTGSPYEQYF. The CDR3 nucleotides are TGTGCCAGCAGCTCTACAGGGTCCCCCTACGAGCAGTACTTC.